Listed below are T cell receptor beta chains from one sample, sequenced in a study of Ad26.COV2.S vaccination and SARS-CoV-2 variants. Only in-frame clones appear in the TCRdb table, and some are missing; sequencing was by immunoSEQ multiplex PCR. Here the sample spans about 400,000 clones, approximately 90% being singletons. The specimen was peripheral blood, collected in a trial of Ad26.COV2.S vaccine versus placebo. These receptors came from a person between 18 and 60 years old who received the Ad26.COV2.S COVID-19 vaccine or a placebo. Each CDR3 is given with its conserved first and last residue. A D gene is named only where the DNA matches it firmly. Some rows have no size entry. The others give once, few or many, or a class for an expanded clone.

d_gene	len	v_gene	abundance	j_gene	CDR3nt	CDR3aa
.	15	TRBV27	.	TRBJ1-2	TGTGCCAGCAGTTTGGCCGGATTCCCTAACTATGGCTACACCTTC	CASSLAGFPNYGYTF
.	14	TRBV7-9	.	TRBJ2-7	TGTGCCAGCAGCTTAGTCCCGGGGAACTACGAGCAGTACTTC	CASSLVPGNYEQYF
.	13	TRBV2	.	TRBJ2-5	TGTGCCAGCAGTGAGCGTAGGGTAGGGACCCAGTACTTC	CASSERRVGTQYF
.	14	TRBV27	.	TRBJ1-2	TGTGCCAGCAGTTTCCACGACGGGAACTATGGCTACACCTTC	CASSFHDGNYGYTF
.	17	TRBV6-1	once	TRBJ1-4	TGTGCCAGCAGTGATATTTGGGGGCAGGGAGGATTTGGAAAACTGTTTTTT	CASSDIWGQGGFGKLFF
TRBD1	15	TRBV7-9	.	TRBJ1-2	TGTGCCAGCAGCTCAACCGGGACAGAGCCCTATGGCTACACCTTC	CASSSTGTEPYGYTF
.	17	TRBV5-6	.	TRBJ1-6	TGTGCCAGCAGTTCGGACAGCTCGAGCTCCTATAATTCACCCCTCCACTTT	CASSSDSSSSYNSPLHF
.	12	TRBV18	once	TRBJ2-7	TGTGCCAGCTCACCACCCTTTGGCGAGCAGTACTTC	CASSPPFGEQYF
.	15	TRBV7-9	few	TRBJ2-7	TGTGCCAGCAGCTTAGTAGGAGTTGGATCCTACGAGCAGTACTTC	CASSLVGVGSYEQYF
.	13	TRBV5-1	.	TRBJ2-2	TGCGCCAGCAGTAGGGAATTGACCGGGGAGCTGTTTTTT	CASSRELTGELFF
.	15	TRBV9	.	TRBJ2-3	TGTGCCAGCAGCGTAGGAGCGTCTAGCACAGATACGCAGTATTTT	CASSVGASSTDTQYF
.	15	TRBV27	once	TRBJ1-2	TGTGCCAGCAGTCAGACCGGGACGACAAACTATGGCTACACCTTC	CASSQTGTTNYGYTF
TRBD2	16	TRBV5-1	.	TRBJ2-2	TGCGCCAGCAGCGGAAGCGGGGGGACTAACACCGGGGAGCTGTTTTTT	CASSGSGGTNTGELFF
.	16	TRBV5-8	.	TRBJ1-5	TGTGCCAGCAGCTTGGTTCGACAGATTGGAAATCAGCCCCAGCATTTT	CASSLVRQIGNQPQHF
.	16	TRBV4-3	.	TRBJ1-1	TGCGCCAGCAGCCAAGATAACACAGGGATGAACACTGAAGCTTTCTTT	CASSQDNTGMNTEAFF